The rows below give T cell receptor beta chains drawn from one sample of a study of cytomegalovirus exposure and HLA in healthy donors. Assay: immunoSEQ multiplex PCR; the TCRdb copy retains only in-frame clones and omits some. The sample consists of roughly 120,000 clones, around three quarters of them appearing once. The sample taken for sequencing was PBMCs. These receptors originate from a man aged 50 or older in good health and CMV-seropositive. The CDR3 runs from the conserved cysteine through the conserved F or W. A D gene is named only where the DNA matches it firmly. Where a row states a size, it is once, few, many or the class of an expanded clone; other rows omit it.

J gene,V gene,D gene,clone size,CDR3 DNA,CDR3 protein
TRBJ1-4,TRBV28,-,-,TGTGCCAGCAGTTTTCTTAATGAAAAACTGTTTTTT,CASSFLNEKLFF
TRBJ2-2,TRBV6-5,-,-,TGTGCCAGCAGTTACGGGCTAGCCGCCGGGGAGCTGTTTTTT,CASSYGLAAGELFF
TRBJ2-1,TRBV5-1,-,once,TGCGCCAGCAGCTTGGGCCTGACAGGTCTCAGGGTGAATGAGCAGTTCTTC,CASSLGLTGLRVNEQFF
TRBJ1-1,TRBV6-5,TRBD1,few,TGTGCCAGCAGTTTCAGGGGGGTGAGCACTGAAGCTTTCTTT,CASSFRGVSTEAFF
TRBJ1-2,TRBV5-8,-,-,TGTGCCAGCAGCCTCCGGGTGGGTTTTGGCTACACCTTC,CASSLRVGFGYTF
TRBJ2-7,TRBV7-9,-,few,TGTGCCAGCAGCTCCCTCTCCTACGAGCAGTACTTC,CASSSLSYEQYF
TRBJ1-2,TRBV14,-,-,TGTGCCAGCAGCCAAGGTGCCAGTGTCTATGGCTACACCTTC,CASSQGASVYGYTF
TRBJ1-4,TRBV6-5,-,-,TGTGCCAGCAGTTACGGAGGGGTCGGTGAAAAACTGTTTTTT,CASSYGGVGEKLFF
TRBJ1-6,TRBV25-1,TRBD1,-,TGTGCCAGCAGACGGACAGGGATCGATAATTCACCCCTCCACTTT,CASRRTGIDNSPLHF
TRBJ1-5,TRBV6-1,-,-,TGTGCCAGCAGTGCCGAGACCCGCCGGGGTGGTCAGCCCCAGCATTTT,CASSAETRRGGQPQHF
TRBJ2-5,TRBV5-1,-,-,TGCGCCAGCAGATCAGAGGTTGGGACCCAGTACTTC,CASRSEVGTQYF
TRBJ2-1,TRBV7-9,-,-,TGTGCCAGCAGCAAAGAAAAGGGGGAGGGGTTTTACAATGAGCAGTTCTTC,CASSKEKGEGFYNEQFF
TRBJ2-7,TRBV5-4,TRBD2,-,TGTGCCAGCAGCCAAGCGGGAGGCCCCCCCTCCTACGAGCAGTACTTC,CASSQAGGPPSYEQYF
TRBJ2-7,TRBV4-2,TRBD1,-,TGTGCCAGCGGACAGGCTAGCTCCTACGAGCAGTACTTC,CASGQASSYEQYF
TRBJ2-2,TRBV13,TRBD1,few,TGTGCCAGCAGCGGGCAGGGGGCGCCTTCCGGGGAGCTGTTTTTT,CASSGQGAPSGELFF
TRBJ2-2,TRBV19,-,-,TGTGCCAGTAGTACTCGAGGGGACAAAACCGGGGAGCTGTTTTTT,CASSTRGDKTGELFF
TRBJ2-2,TRBV6-5,TRBD1,-,TGTGCCAGCACCCGACAGGGGGCGAACACCGGGGAGCTGTTTTTT,CASTRQGANTGELFF
TRBJ1-1,TRBV21-1,-,-,TGTGCCAGCAGCAAGGACAGGGGGCCGGAGGCTTTCTTT,CASSKDRGPEAFF
TRBJ2-2,TRBV27,TRBD2,few,TGTGCCAGCAGCATTAGCGGGAGGGCCGCCGGGGAGCTGTTTTTT,CASSISGRAAGELFF
TRBJ2-7,TRBV5-1,-,-,TGCGCCAGCAGCTTGGAAACAGGGATCTCCTACGAGCAGTACTTC,CASSLETGISYEQYF
TRBJ2-2,TRBV21-1,-,once,TGTGCCAGCAGCCCACCTTTAGAGCGACTAGCGGCCATCCCTTCGAACACCGGGGAGCTGTTTTTT,CASSPPLERLAAIPSNTGELFF
TRBJ2-7,TRBV5-5,-,-,TGTGCCAGCAGCCTCACATTAACCCCCCTCTTGTCCTACGAGCAGTACTTC,CASSLTLTPLLSYEQYF
TRBJ2-5,TRBV29-1,TRBD1,few,TGCAGCGCCTCAACAGGGGGAGTCCGGGAGACCCAGTACTTC,CSASTGGVRETQYF
TRBJ2-3,TRBV7-9,TRBD2,-,TGTGCCAGCAGTTCCAAGGGGAGGCGGGAGGCGGGAGATACGCAGTATTTT,CASSSKGRREAGDTQYF
TRBJ2-1,TRBV5-1,TRBD2,few,TGCGCCAGCAGCTTTAGCGGGGGCCGGAGGGAGCAGTTCTTC,CASSFSGGRREQFF
TRBJ2-7,TRBV30,-,-,TGTGCCTGGAGTGTACACGACTCGGGGGAGCAGTACTTC,CAWSVHDSGEQYF
TRBJ1-2,TRBV7-9,-,-,TGTGCCAGCAGCTTAGAGGGGCAGCGAACCGACCTAAACTATGGCTACACCTTC,CASSLEGQRTDLNYGYTF
TRBJ1-2,TRBV6-6,-,-,TGTGCCAGCAGTTACTCAGGAGGGACCAACTATGGCTACACCTTC,CASSYSGGTNYGYTF
TRBJ1-5,TRBV30,TRBD1,-,TGTGCCTGGAGTGTCGGGGACAGGGGCAGTCAGCCCCAGCATTTT,CAWSVGDRGSQPQHF
TRBJ1-2,TRBV11-2,-,-,TGTGCCAGCAGCTCCAACGGGAGGGTATATGGCTACACCTTC,CASSSNGRVYGYTF
TRBJ1-5,TRBV4-1,TRBD1,-,TGCGCCAGCAGCCTGACAGGGGGCATTCCGACTCAGCCCCAGCATTTT,CASSLTGGIPTQPQHF
TRBJ1-1,TRBV7-2,-,few,TGTGCCAGCAGCTTTACCACAGGCACTGAAGCTTTCTTT,CASSFTTGTEAFF
TRBJ1-5,TRBV13,-,-,TGTGCCAGCAGCTTAGGCGGTAGCAATCAGCCCCAGCATTTT,CASSLGGSNQPQHF
TRBJ1-2,TRBV18,TRBD1,-,TGTGCCAGCTCACCGACACAGGGGAGCCAAGGTGGCTACACCTTC,CASSPTQGSQGGYTF
TRBJ2-2,TRBV30,TRBD1,-,TGTGCCTCGAGAGAACAGGGGCGCCTAACAGGGGAGCTGTTTTTT,CASREQGRLTGELFF
TRBJ1-1,TRBV13,TRBD1,-,TGTGCCAGCAGCCCCATCAGGACAGGTCGAACTGAAGCTTTCTTT,CASSPIRTGRTEAFF
TRBJ2-2,TRBV2,TRBD2,-,TGTGCCAGCAGTGGGACTAGCGGGAGCACCGGGGAGCTGTTTTTT,CASSGTSGSTGELFF